These T cell receptor beta chains were read from a single sample in a study of cytomegalovirus exposure and HLA in healthy donors. This table comes from immunoSEQ multiplex PCR, and its TCRdb copy is limited to in-frame clones, with some not included. The sample includes some 100,000 clones, over 65% of them seen just once. The sample taken for sequencing was PBMCs. The receptors originated from a woman aged 45-60 years in good health and CMV-seropositive. The CDR3 runs from the conserved cysteine through the conserved F or W. Each record gives: J gene, D gene, clone size, V gene, CDR3 DNA, CDR3 protein. A D gene is named only where the DNA matches it firmly. Clone size is not always given. Where it is, it says once, few, many or a class for expanded clones.

J: TRBJ2-4; D: NA; size: NA; V: TRBV7-2; DNA: TGTGCCAGCAGCCGATACGGGGAGAGGGACAAAAACATTCAGTACTTC; CDR3: CASSRYGERDKNIQYF
J: TRBJ1-1; D: NA; size: NA; V: TRBV5-4; DNA: TGTGCCAGCAGCACACAACAGCTTCTGAACACTGAAGCTTTCTTT; CDR3: CASSTQQLLNTEAFF
J: TRBJ2-3; D: NA; size: NA; V: TRBV9; DNA: TGTGCCAGCAGCGTAGTACCGGGGGATACGCAGTATTTT; CDR3: CASSVVPGDTQYF
J: TRBJ1-5; D: NA; size: NA; V: TRBV19; DNA: TGTGCCAGTAGTATGCCCGTCGCGGGGCCCCAGCATTTT; CDR3: CASSMPVAGPQHF
J: TRBJ2-7; D: NA; size: NA; V: TRBV27; DNA: TGTGCCAGCAGCGACAGGTCGGACTACGAGCAGTACTTC; CDR3: CASSDRSDYEQYF
J: TRBJ2-1; D: TRBD1; size: NA; V: TRBV20-1; DNA: TGCAGTGCTTACAGGGGGAGTGAGCAGTTCTTC; CDR3: CSAYRGSEQFF
J: TRBJ1-1; D: TRBD1; size: NA; V: TRBV5-6; DNA: TGTGCCAGCAGCTTGGGACAGGGATTCGGTGAAGCTTTCTTT; CDR3: CASSLGQGFGEAFF
J: TRBJ1-1; D: NA; size: few; V: TRBV29-1; DNA: TGCAGCGTTGAAGTGGACAGGAACACTGAAGCTTTCTTT; CDR3: CSVEVDRNTEAFF
J: TRBJ1-4; D: TRBD1; size: NA; V: TRBV7-9; DNA: TGTGCCAGCAGCGGCACAGGGGAGGAGAGTGAAAAACTGTTTTTT; CDR3: CASSGTGEESEKLFF
J: TRBJ2-2; D: TRBD1; size: few; V: TRBV5-1; DNA: TGCGCCAGCAGTCCCGGGACAGGGTACACCGGGGAGCTGTTTTTT; CDR3: CASSPGTGYTGELFF
J: TRBJ2-7; D: TRBD1; size: NA; V: TRBV7-8; DNA: TGTGCCAGCAGCTTATTTTACAGGGGTGAAAGCTCCTACGAGCAGTACTTC; CDR3: CASSLFYRGESSYEQYF
J: TRBJ1-5; D: NA; size: few; V: TRBV7-2; DNA: TGTGCCAGCAGCTCAGGGGTTTTTGGCAATCAGCCCCAGCATTTT; CDR3: CASSSGVFGNQPQHF
J: TRBJ2-2; D: TRBD2; size: NA; V: TRBV5-4; DNA: TGTGCCAGCAGCTACGCTGGACTAGCGGGGGGGTCGAACACCGGGGAGCTGTTTTTT; CDR3: CASSYAGLAGGSNTGELFF
J: TRBJ2-7; D: TRBD2; size: NA; V: TRBV14; DNA: TGTGCCAGCAGCCTTTTAGCGGGAGGCTACGAGCAGTACTTC; CDR3: CASSLLAGGYEQYF
J: TRBJ2-7; D: TRBD2; size: NA; V: TRBV29-1; DNA: TGCAGCGCCCAAGCTACTAGCGGGGGGGTGCAGTACTTC; CDR3: CSAQATSGGVQYF
J: TRBJ2-7; D: NA; size: NA; V: TRBV2; DNA: TGTGCCAGCAGGTCGTCAGGGAACGAGCAGTACTTC; CDR3: CASRSSGNEQYF
J: TRBJ2-7; D: NA; size: NA; V: TRBV5-1; DNA: TGCGCCAGCAGCCCGGACTCTACGGGGTACGAGCAGTACTTC; CDR3: CASSPDSTGYEQYF
J: TRBJ1-2; D: NA; size: NA; V: TRBV28; DNA: TGTTCCTCGGGGGAGGGGGGAGGCTATGGCTACACCTTC; CDR3: CSSGEGGGYGYTF
J: TRBJ2-7; D: NA; size: NA; V: TRBV27; DNA: TGTGCCAGCAGTTTTAAATTGAAGGAGCAGCACGAGCAGTACTTC; CDR3: CASSFKLKEQHEQYF
J: TRBJ2-2; D: NA; size: once; V: TRBV7-3; DNA: TGTGCCAGCAGCCCCTCCCTAGGAAGGAACACCGGGGAGCTGTTTTTT; CDR3: CASSPSLGRNTGELFF
J: TRBJ2-7; D: NA; size: NA; V: TRBV2; DNA: TGTGCCAGCAGTTTTGACAGGTACGAGCAGTACTTC; CDR3: CASSFDRYEQYF
J: TRBJ2-7; D: TRBD2; size: NA; V: TRBV6-1; DNA: TGTGCCAGCAGTGCACTTACGGGGGGATCGTACGAGCAGTACTTC; CDR3: CASSALTGGSYEQYF
J: TRBJ2-7; D: TRBD2; size: NA; V: TRBV6-1; DNA: TGTGCCAGCAGTGATTTGCGGGAGGCCCTAAAGCAGTACTTC; CDR3: CASSDLREALKQYF
J: TRBJ1-5; D: NA; size: NA; V: TRBV4-1; DNA: TGCGCCAGCAGCCAAGAGACAGAGGTTGACCAGCCCCAGCATTTT; CDR3: CASSQETEVDQPQHF
J: TRBJ2-2; D: NA; size: NA; V: TRBV28; DNA: TGTGCCAGCAGTCTCCCCCCAGGGTCTGGCACCGGGGAGCTGTTTTTT; CDR3: CASSLPPGSGTGELFF
J: TRBJ2-7; D: TRBD1; size: once; V: TRBV19; DNA: TGTGCCAGTAGTCCCGGGACAGGGGGTACCTACGAGCAGTACTTC; CDR3: CASSPGTGGTYEQYF
J: TRBJ2-7; D: TRBD2; size: NA; V: TRBV9; DNA: TGTGCCAGCAGCGTAGATGCGGGGGGAGGTACCTACGAGCAGTACTTC; CDR3: CASSVDAGGGTYEQYF
J: TRBJ1-2; D: NA; size: NA; V: TRBV20-1; DNA: TGCAGTGCTAATATCGGTAGTGGCTACACCTTC; CDR3: CSANIGSGYTF
J: TRBJ2-7; D: NA; size: many; V: TRBV5-1; DNA: TGCGCCAGCAGCATCGGGGACTACGAGCAGTACTTC; CDR3: CASSIGDYEQYF
J: TRBJ2-5; D: NA; size: once; V: TRBV6-6; DNA: TGTGCCAGCAGTTACTCGGGCAGGTTAGAGACCCAGTACTTC; CDR3: CASSYSGRLETQYF
J: TRBJ1-2; D: NA; size: few; V: TRBV27; DNA: TGTGCCAGCAGTCCCCCGACGGGCTATGGCTACACCTTC; CDR3: CASSPPTGYGYTF
J: TRBJ2-5; D: NA; size: NA; V: TRBV7-8; DNA: TGTGCCAGCACCTCCAACAGGGTCGAGACCCAGTACTTC; CDR3: CASTSNRVETQYF
J: TRBJ1-1; D: TRBD1; size: NA; V: TRBV30; DNA: TGTGCCTGGGACCTGGACAGGAGGAACACTGAAGCTTTCTTT; CDR3: CAWDLDRRNTEAFF
J: TRBJ1-1; D: NA; size: NA; V: TRBV5-1; DNA: TGCGCCAGCAGCTTGTTTGACCCAGCGGGGGAAGCTTTCTTT; CDR3: CASSLFDPAGEAFF
J: TRBJ2-1; D: TRBD2; size: NA; V: TRBV7-8; DNA: TGTGCCAGCAGCTTAGGGGGGACTAGCGGGGGCTTCTCCTACAATGAGCAGTTCTTC; CDR3: CASSLGGTSGGFSYNEQFF
J: TRBJ1-1; D: NA; size: once; V: TRBV13; DNA: TGTGCCAGCAGCTCCCAAGGGGTGAACACTGAAGCTTTCTTT; CDR3: CASSSQGVNTEAFF
J: TRBJ2-1; D: NA; size: few; V: TRBV7-2; DNA: TGTGCCAGCAGCTCAAGCTTGGGGCTATATGAGCAGTTCTTC; CDR3: CASSSSLGLYEQFF
J: TRBJ2-2; D: TRBD1; size: NA; V: TRBV5-1; DNA: TGCGCCAGCGGCCCTGGGACAGCCAACACCGGGGAGCTGTTTTTT; CDR3: CASGPGTANTGELFF
J: TRBJ2-7; D: NA; size: NA; V: TRBV6-1; DNA: TGTGCCAGCAGTGAACTATGGGCTTCATCCTACGAGCAGTACTTC; CDR3: CASSELWASSYEQYF
J: TRBJ1-1; D: NA; size: NA; V: TRBV19; DNA: TGTGCCAGTAGTGAGGGACACCCTAACACTGAAGCTTTCTTT; CDR3: CASSEGHPNTEAFF
J: TRBJ2-2; D: TRBD2; size: NA; V: TRBV5-1; DNA: TGCGCCAGCAGCTTGAACGCGGGAGGGATTAACACCGGGGAGCTGTTTTTT; CDR3: CASSLNAGGINTGELFF
J: TRBJ2-2; D: NA; size: NA; V: TRBV27; DNA: TGTGCCAGCAGTTGGTATCGGGATGGAACCGGGGAGCTGTTTTTT; CDR3: CASSWYRDGTGELFF
J: TRBJ1-1; D: NA; size: NA; V: TRBV7-3; DNA: TGTGCCAGCAGCCCCACAGGCGGCTCTCAAACTGAAGCTTTCTTT; CDR3: CASSPTGGSQTEAFF
J: TRBJ1-5; D: NA; size: NA; V: TRBV27; DNA: TGTGCCAGCAGTTTAAACGGGGGATGGCCCCAGCATTTT; CDR3: CASSLNGGWPQHF
J: TRBJ2-5; D: TRBD2; size: NA; V: TRBV27; DNA: TGTGCCAGCAGCCCCGTGACTAGCGGACAAGAGACCCAGTACTTC; CDR3: CASSPVTSGQETQYF
J: TRBJ1-1; D: NA; size: few; V: TRBV7-2; DNA: TGTGCCAGCAGCGCAGCGGTTGGGAGCACTGAAGCTTTCTTT; CDR3: CASSAAVGSTEAFF
J: TRBJ1-2; D: TRBD1; size: NA; V: TRBV7-8; DNA: TGTGCCAGCAGCTTAGCAATGAGACAGGGGGTCTATGGCTACACCTTC; CDR3: CASSLAMRQGVYGYTF
J: TRBJ1-5; D: NA; size: NA; V: TRBV6-6; DNA: TGTGCCAGCAGGGAGGACAGAGCGAATCAGCCCCAGCATTTT; CDR3: CASREDRANQPQHF
J: TRBJ2-1; D: TRBD2; size: NA; V: TRBV4-2; DNA: TGTGCCAGCAGCCAACTGGGGACTAGCGGGGGGAATGAGCAGTTCTTC; CDR3: CASSQLGTSGGNEQFF
J: TRBJ2-3; D: NA; size: few; V: TRBV28; DNA: TGTGCCAGCAGTTTTACAAGGAAGGGGGCGCAGTATTTT; CDR3: CASSFTRKGAQYF
J: TRBJ2-7; D: TRBD1; size: NA; V: TRBV4-1; DNA: TGCGCCAGCAGCCCTTTGACAGGGGGACCCTCCTACGAGCAGTACTTC; CDR3: CASSPLTGGPSYEQYF
J: TRBJ2-5; D: NA; size: NA; V: TRBV29-1; DNA: TGCAGCGTTGAGGGGGGGCCCGGAGAGACCCAGTACTTC; CDR3: CSVEGGPGETQYF
J: TRBJ2-7; D: TRBD2; size: NA; V: TRBV5-1; DNA: TGCGCCAGCAGCTCGGAATCGGGACTAGCGGGCTACGAGCAGTACTTC; CDR3: CASSSESGLAGYEQYF
J: TRBJ1-2; D: TRBD1; size: NA; V: TRBV6-1; DNA: TGTGCCAGCAGAGAGGACAGGGTGAAATATGGCTACACCTTC; CDR3: CASREDRVKYGYTF
J: TRBJ2-7; D: NA; size: NA; V: TRBV27; DNA: TGTGCCAGCAGGGCTGGACAATCCGGCTACGAGCAGTACTTC; CDR3: CASRAGQSGYEQYF
J: TRBJ2-2; D: NA; size: few; V: TRBV19; DNA: TGTGCCAGTAGTGACAGAGGCCTGACGGTCAACACCGGGGAGCTGTTTTTT; CDR3: CASSDRGLTVNTGELFF
J: TRBJ2-7; D: TRBD2; size: NA; V: TRBV28; DNA: TGTGCCAGCAGTTTATTGACTAGCGCGGACGAGCAGTACTTC; CDR3: CASSLLTSADEQYF
J: TRBJ1-2; D: NA; size: NA; V: TRBV7-2; DNA: TGTGCCAGCAGCTACCCGGGGGGGGGCTATGGCTACACCTTC; CDR3: CASSYPGGGYGYTF
J: TRBJ2-6; D: TRBD2; size: NA; V: TRBV10-3; DNA: TGTGCCATCCAGGGACTAGCGGACTCTGGGGCCAACGTCCTGACTTTC; CDR3: CAIQGLADSGANVLTF